These 30 T cell receptor beta chains came from one sample sequenced in a study of cytomegalovirus exposure and HLA in healthy donors. PCR involved 60 Vbeta and 13 Jbeta primers. Measured with immunoSEQ multiplex PCR; TCRdb has only the in-frame clones, and not every one. The table records some 200,000 clones, roughly 13% of them present only once. The sample taken for sequencing was PBMCs. These receptors all stem from a man between 45 and 60 years old in good health and CMV-seropositive.

The chain recombines TRBV5-1 with TRBJ1-5, with no clear D. CDR3 length: 17 residues. The V end lost 4 bases, the J end lost 2 bases, and 19 bases lay between the germline ends. Germline V gene data show CDR1 as SGHRS and CDR2 as YFSETQ. Here the CDR3 DNA reads TGCGCCAGCAGCCCCGCACCTCCTGGAAGCGGCAATCAGCCCCAGCATTTT. Amino acid sequence: CASSPAPPGSGNQPQHF.

This clone showed up just a few times. The CDR3 DNA reads as TGTGCCAGCAGCTTCGGGGTACGAGTGAACACTGAAGCTTTCTTT. This translates into CASSFGVRVNTEAFF. The V and J genes are TRBV11-3 and TRBJ1-1; D is ambiguous. This CDR3 is 15 amino acids long. Per the germline V gene, CDR1 is SGHNT and CDR2 is YENEEA. Trimming took 3 bases from V and 0 from J, leaving 11 bases between them.

This chain connects TRBV27 to TRBJ2-7; 11 bases match TRBD2. Germline trimming cut 4 bases from V and 4 bases from J; bases unmatched to any gene: 9. The germline V gene encodes CDR1 MNHEY and CDR2 SMNVEV (reference sequence). The CDR3 runs to 16 residues. CDR3 bases: TGTGCCAGCAGTTCCTCTCTAGCGGGGGGACGGTACGAGCAGTACTTC. It translates to CASSSSLAGGRYEQYF.

V usage is TRBV4-3 and J usage is TRBJ1-2; 7 bases match TRBD1. Germline values: CDR1 LGHNA, CDR2 YSLEER. The CDR3 contains 15 residues. The V and J ends lost 0 bases and 1 base, in that order; junction bases with no gene match: 2. This chain's CDR3 is CASSQDDRDNYGYTF. DNA for the CDR3: TGCGCCAGCAGCCAAGACGACAGGGATAACTATGGCTACACCTTC.

This chain uses TRBV5-4 with TRBJ1-3; 8 bases map to TRBD1. This CDR3 is built from 15 residues. Germline values: CDR1 SGHNT, CDR2 YYREEE (reference sequence). The V and J ends lost 2 bases and 3 bases, in that order; junction bases with no gene match: 4. The CDR3 protein is CASSLGGTGGNTIYF. Here the CDR3 DNA reads TGTGCCAGCAGCTTAGGGGGGACAGGTGGAAACACCATATATTTT.

This clone was seen only a few times. The chain recombines TRBV6-5 with TRBJ1-6; 9 bases line up with TRBD1. V gave up 6 bases and J gave up 9 bases; unmatched junction bases: 6. Germline CDR1 MNHEY, CDR2 SVGAGI. The CDR3 is 14 residues long. The CDR3: CASRGGTGLSPLHF. The CDR3 DNA follows: TGTGCCAGCAGGGGTGGGACAGGGCTTTCACCCCTCCACTTT.

This clone has just a few counts. In DNA, the CDR3 is TGCGCCAGCAGCCAAGACGGGACAGGGGGTTACAATGAGCAGTTCTTC. It encodes CASSQDGTGGYNEQFF. This chain joins TRBV4-3 and TRBJ2-1; 11 nucleotides align to TRBD1. Trimming removed 0 bases from V and 4 bases from J; junction bases left unmatched: 2. The germline V gene encodes CDR1 LGHNA and CDR2 YSLEER. The CDR3 is 16 residues long.

This clone has only a few counts. The gene calls are TRBV27 and TRBJ1-2; D call uncertain. V was pared by 3 bases and J by 6 bases, with 17 bases between. CDR1 is MNHEY, CDR2 SMNVEV, per germline (reference sequence). CDR3 length: 15 residues. The CDR3 is CASSFERAPRNGYTF. As DNA, the CDR3 is TGTGCCAGCAGTTTTGAACGCGCCCCCCGTAATGGCTACACCTTC.

This clone has only a few counts. V gene TRBV6-1 combines with J gene TRBJ2-2, with TRBD1 identical over 7 bases. Germline V gene data show CDR1 as MNHNS and CDR2 as SASEGT. The V and J ends lost 8 bases and 3 bases, in that order; junction bases with no gene match: 9. The CDR3 is 15 residues long. CDR3 loop: CASQRGGTDTGELFF. CDR3 sequence (DNA): TGTGCCAGCCAAAGAGGTGGGACAGACACCGGGGAGCTGTTTTTT.

This chain connects TRBV30 to TRBJ1-2; maybe TRBD1 (6 bases). This CDR3 contains 12 residues. Trimming shortened V by 2 bases and J by 4 bases, and 8 bases separated the two germline ends. CDR1 and CDR2 from the germline V gene are GTSNPN and SVGIG (reference sequence). The CDR3 DNA is TGTGCCTGGAGTCAGGGGACCTATGGCTACACCTTC. It yields the protein CAWSQGTYGYTF.

The chain uses TRBV5-1 and TRBJ2-6; TRBD1 matches at 12 bases. The length of the CDR3 is 21 residues. CDR1 SGHRS and CDR2 YFSETQ come from the germline V gene. After removal of 4 bases from V and 0 bases from J, the junction contained 14 bases not matched to a gene. The CDR3 loop is CASSPRGQGAHSSSGANVLTF. The CDR3 DNA follows: TGCGCCAGCAGCCCGAGGGGACAGGGGGCCCACTCAAGCTCTGGGGCCAACGTCCTGACTTTC. The whole variable domain, remainder taken from reference TRBV5-1 and TRBJ2-6, is KAGVTQTPRYLIKTRGQQVTLSCSPISGHRSVSWYQQTPGQGLQFLFEYFSETQRNKGNFPGRFSGRQFSNSRSEMNVSTLELGDSALYLCASSPRGQGAHSSSGANVLTFGAGSRLTVL.

This clone has more than one count but fewer than ten. The chain employs TRBV5-1 and TRBJ2-3, with 7 bases identical to TRBD1. With V trimmed by 4 bases and J by 2 bases, 4 bases remained unmatched. The CDR3 is made up of 14 amino acids. Germline V gene data show CDR1 as SGHRS and CDR2 as YFSETQ. As DNA, the CDR3 is TGCGCCAGCAGCCCTGGGACAGTCACAGATACGCAGTATTTT. Translated, it gives CASSPGTVTDTQYF. The whole variable domain, filled in from reference TRBV5-1 and TRBJ2-3, reads KAGVTQTPRYLIKTRGQQVTLSCSPISGHRSVSWYQQTPGQGLQFLFEYFSETQRNKGNFPGRFSGRQFSNSRSEMNVSTLELGDSALYLCASSPGTVTDTQYFGPGTRLTVL.

This clone has only a few counts. The conserved phenylalanine or tryptophan normally closing the CDR3 is absent here, so this likely arose from a read error. The limits of the CDR3 on the DNA are not certain, so only TCRdb's listed CDR3 is given. The chain combines TRBV5-1 with TRBJ1-6; the tabulated D call, TRBD1, remains unverified against the DNA. Termini included, the CDR3 measures 15 amino acids. Looked up from germline, CDR1 is SGHRS and CDR2 is YFSETQ. The CDR3 loop reads CASSYSGTADSPIHL.

In this sample, this clone turned up a few times. The gene calls are TRBV5-1 and TRBJ1-5; TRBD1 matches at 7 bases. The length of the CDR3 is 14 residues. Germline V CDR1 and CDR2: SGHRS, YFSETQ. J was trimmed by 7 bases and V by 4 bases; bases with no gene match: 8. CDR3 sequence reads: CASSPTGTRQPQHF. CDR3 DNA: TGCGCCAGCAGCCCGACAGGGACGAGGCAGCCCCAGCATTTT.

This clone was detected only a few times. The chain recombines TRBV30 with TRBJ1-2; D uncertain. CDR3 length: 14 residues. V lost 2 bases, J lost 3 bases, and 13 bases lay in between. Germline CDR1 reads GTSNPN; CDR2 reads SVGIG (reference sequence). The CDR3, as DNA: TGTGCCTGGAGTACGGGAAGCGGTGACTATGGCTACACCTTC. This sequence encodes CAWSTGSGDYGYTF.

By share, this clone counts as medium-sized. The genes are TRBV7-3 and TRBJ2-2; TRBD2 matches at 10 bases. J gave up 10 bases and V 1 base, and 6 bases lay outside the gene matches. The germline CDR1 and CDR2 sequences are SGHTA and FQGTGA. This CDR3 has 15 residues. CDR3 amino acids: CASSLSSSGGSELFF. The DNA for the CDR3 is TGTGCCAGCAGCTTAAGCTCTAGCGGGGGCTCGGAGCTGTTTTTT.

This clone appeared a few times. This chain joins TRBV30 and TRBJ1-6, with 7 bases identical to TRBD1. The CDR3 length is 15 residues. The germline V gene encodes CDR1 GTSNPN and CDR2 SVGIG (reference sequence). The trim removed 4 bases at V and 7 bases at J, leaving 10 bases unmatched. The CDR3 nucleotides are TGTGCCTGGAACCTCCCCGGCAGGGGGAATTCACCCCTCCACTTT. Translation gives CAWNLPGRGNSPLHF.

The rearrangement joins TRBV2 to TRBJ2-5; no firm D call. The V and J ends lost 6 bases and 5 bases respectively, with 10 bases between them. Germline CDR1 reads SNHLY; CDR2 reads FYNNEI. This CDR3 contains 12 residues. CDR3 amino acids: CASRYLLETQYF. CDR3 sequence (DNA): TGTGCCAGCAGGTATCTTCTTGAGACCCAGTACTTC.

This clone showed up just a few times. The genes are TRBV27 and TRBJ1-6; D possibly corresponds to TRBD1 (6 bases). V dropped 6 bases and J dropped 6 bases, with 18 bases sitting between them. CDR1 is MNHEY and CDR2 is SMNVEV in the germline V gene (reference sequence). There are 16 residues in the CDR3. The CDR3, as DNA: TGTGCCAGCAGCGTCTCCGGGACACAAATTAATTCACCCCTCCACTTT. Translated: CASSVSGTQINSPLHF.

This clone appeared a few times. V usage is TRBV4-2 and J usage is TRBJ2-2; D ambiguous. The CDR3 has 13 residues. Looked up from germline, CDR1 is LGHNA and CDR2 is YNFKEQ. The V gene lost 3 bases and the J gene lost 4 bases, with 6 bases spanning the gap. This chain's CDR3 is CASSHPGTGELFF. In nucleotides, the CDR3 is TGTGCCAGCAGCCACCCGGGCACCGGGGAGCTGTTTTTT.

The chain is built from TRBV6-5 and TRBJ2-5; the match to TRBD1 covers 8 bases. J lost 5 bases, V lost 11 bases, and 13 bases had no gene match. The germline gives CDR1 MNHEY, CDR2 SVGAGI. CDR3 length: 14 residues. Here the CDR3 DNA reads TGTGCCCCCCTAAAGCAGGGGGCTTGGGAGACCCAGTACTTC. This translates into CAPLKQGAWETQYF.

V and J are TRBV15 and TRBJ2-6; D uncertain. The length of the CDR3 is 16 residues. Germline loops: CDR1 LNHNV, CDR2 YYDKDF (reference sequence). Trimming pared 5 bases from V and 1 base from J, leaving 12 bases between. CDR3 nucleotide sequence: TGTGCCACCAGCCAATTATCAGGATCTGGGGCCAACGTCCTGACTTTC. This encodes CATSQLSGSGANVLTF.

The chain carries TRBV28 and TRBJ1-1; TRBD1 matches at 8 bases. Germline V gene lookup returns CDR1 MDHEN and CDR2 SYDVKM. This CDR3 spans 14 amino acids. The ends lost 2 bases at V and 4 bases at J; junction bases unmatched: 3. The CDR3 loop is CASSLLRGRTEAFF. The DNA for the CDR3 is TGTGCCAGCAGTTTACTCAGGGGGCGCACTGAAGCTTTCTTT. Combining the CDR3 with reference TRBV28 and TRBJ1-1 gives the whole variable domain DVKVTQSSRYLVKRTGEKVFLECVQDMDHENMFWYRQDPGLGLRLIYFSYDVKMKEKGDIPEGYSVSREKKERFSLILESASTNQTSMYLCASSLLRGRTEAFFGQGTRLTVV.

The chain uses TRBV5-1 and TRBJ1-1; tentative D call: TRBD1 (5 bases). This CDR3 is 14 amino acids long. V lost 5 bases to trimming and J lost 5 bases, with 16 bases between them. The germline gives CDR1 SGHRS, CDR2 YFSETQ. CDR3 loop: CASRNEKGTTEAFF. The CDR3 nucleotides are TGCGCCAGCAGGAATGAGAAGGGGACTACTGAAGCTTTCTTT. Filled out from reference TRBV5-1 and TRBJ1-1, the complete variable domain reads KAGVTQTPRYLIKTRGQQVTLSCSPISGHRSVSWYQQTPGQGLQFLFEYFSETQRNKGNFPGRFSGRQFSNSRSEMNVSTLELGDSALYLCASRNEKGTTEAFFGQGTRLTVV.

This sequence joins TRBV5-5 and TRBJ2-5; tentative D call: TRBD1 (5 bases). The CDR3 length is 15 residues. Trimming left V 0 bases short and J 6 bases short, with 15 bases between. The V gene's germline CDR1 is SGHKS and CDR2 YYEKEE (reference sequence). CDR3 DNA sequence: TGTGCCAGCAGCTTGGGAGTGGGCAGGGTGAAGACCCAGTACTTC. It yields the protein CASSLGVGRVKTQYF. Full variable domain (outside the CDR3, taken from reference TRBV5-5 and TRBJ2-5): DAGVTQSPTHLIKTRGQQVTLRCSPISGHKSVSWYQQVLGQGPQFIFQYYEKEERGRGNFPDRFSARQFPNYSSELNVNALLLGDSALYLCASSLGVGRVKTQYFGPGTRLLVL.

The V and J genes are TRBV7-2 and TRBJ1-5; possibly TRBD1 for D (5 bases). The germline gives CDR1 SGHTA, CDR2 FQGNSA. The V gene lost 1 base and the J gene lost 2 bases, with 9 bases spanning the gap. CDR3 length equals 15 residues. The DNA of the CDR3 is TGTGCCAGCAGCTTAGTAGGGGCAGGCAATCAGCCCCAGCATTTT. Translated, it gives CASSLVGAGNQPQHF.

This clone came up a few times. The J gene is TRBJ1-5, the V gene TRBV4-3; the D gene is possibly TRBD1 (5 bases). The CDR3 consists of 14 residues. Germline V gives CDR1 LGHNA, CDR2 YSLEER. V was trimmed by 0 bases and J by 2 bases, leaving 5 bases between them. The CDR3 loop reads CASSQDRGNQPQHF. CDR3 DNA sequence: TGCGCCAGCAGCCAAGACAGGGGCAATCAGCCCCAGCATTTT.

CDR3 amino acids: CASSLASGGQSTDTQYF. The CDR3, as DNA: TGTGCCAGCAGCTTAGCGTCCGGGGGTCAGAGCACAGATACGCAGTATTTT. The chain links TRBV7-9 to TRBJ2-3; D may be TRBD2 (6 bases). There are 17 residues in the CDR3. With 0 bases removed from V and 0 bases from J, the gap between germline ends came to 13 bases. Germline V gives CDR1 SEHNR, CDR2 FQNEAQ (reference sequence).

This chain connects TRBV19 to TRBJ1-1, with unresolved D. V dropped 3 bases and J dropped 8 bases, with 13 bases sitting between them. There are 13 residues in the CDR3. CDR1 LNHDA and CDR2 SQIVND come from the germline V gene (reference sequence). DNA for the CDR3: TGTGCCAGTAGTATCCTTGAGGGCAGGGAAGCTTTCTTT. This encodes CASSILEGREAFF.

This chain connects TRBV19 to TRBJ1-1, with a weak D call TRBD1 (6 bases). Trimming pared 5 bases from V and 3 bases from J, leaving 16 bases between. The CDR3 covers 15 residues. Germline-derived CDR1 and CDR2 are LNHDA and SQIVND (reference sequence). CDR3: CASSAQQGRYTEAFF. The CDR3 DNA sequence: TGTGCCAGTAGTGCTCAACAGGGTAGGTACACTGAAGCTTTCTTT.